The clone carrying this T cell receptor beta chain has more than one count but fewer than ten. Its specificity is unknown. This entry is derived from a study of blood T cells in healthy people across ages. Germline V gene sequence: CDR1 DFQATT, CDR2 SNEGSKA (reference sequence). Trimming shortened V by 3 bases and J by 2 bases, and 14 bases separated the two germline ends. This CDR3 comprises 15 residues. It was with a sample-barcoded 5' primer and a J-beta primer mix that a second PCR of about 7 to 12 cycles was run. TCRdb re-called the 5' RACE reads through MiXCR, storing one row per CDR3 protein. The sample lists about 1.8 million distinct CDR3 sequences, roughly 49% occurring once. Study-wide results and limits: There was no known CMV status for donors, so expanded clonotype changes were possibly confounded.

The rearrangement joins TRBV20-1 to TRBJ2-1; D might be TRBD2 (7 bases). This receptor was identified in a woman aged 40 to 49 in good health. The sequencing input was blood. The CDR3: CSARRGGATYNEQFF. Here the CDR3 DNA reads TGCAGTGCTAGGAGGGGGGGGGCTACCTACAATGAGCAGTTCTTC.